This TCR beta chain was sequenced during a study of tumor-infiltrating lymphocytes in glioblastoma multiforme. Findings of the study overall: The TCR and somatic mutation analysis included just one glioblastoma patient. Unequal TCR RNA per T cell might skew measured clone sizes. T cells were not sorted into functional subsets.

Multiple V-beta primers and a C-beta primer amplified TCRB from RNA. TCRdb reanalysed the multiplex PCR reads using MiXCR and keeps one entry per CDR3 protein. The sample lists about 32,000 distinct CDR3 sequences; roughly three fifths were seen once. V dropped 4 bases and J dropped 2; count of bases not matched to a gene: 19. CDR1 is MNHEY and CDR2 is SVGAGI in the germline V gene. This CDR3 region has 19 residues. This clonotype showed up many times. The antigen is unknown. The receptor comes from a male donor with glioblastoma. Sample: brain tumor tissue. The chain has TRBV6-5 and TRBJ2-7; 8 bases align to TRBD2. CDR3: CASSSSTSPGGKGPYEQYF. The CDR3 nucleotides are TGTGCCAGCAGTTCCTCGACCTCCCCGGGAGGGAAGGGTCCCTACGAGCAGTACTTC.